This TCR beta chain was observed in a study of human T cells and chemical hapten exposure. The library tagged individual cDNA molecules with unique molecular identifiers. TCRdb re-called the RACE reads with MiXCR, one entry per CDR3 protein. The repertoire consists of tens of thousands of distinct CDR3 sequences, with more than 9.5% occurring once and the leading ten covering about 2%. About this clonotype itself: Its target is unknown.

Time point of the sample: patch test 2, 6 weeks after DPC sensitization. The treatment is: therapeutic diphenylcyclopropenone sensitization with weekly scalp DPC. Overall study results and limits: Following DPC sensitization, TCRs present above 1 in 1000 frequency showed no change.

Per germline, CDR1 SGHNT and CDR2 YYREEE (reference sequence). Trimming removed 4 bases from V and 4 bases from J; junction bases left unmatched: 4. CDR3 length: 15 residues. Here the sequenced sample was whole blood, taken in connection with sensitization to the hapten diphenylcyclopropenone (DPC). The TCR was taken from a man aged 40-55 years with alopecia areata. Some clones in this sample may be carry-over from other donors' samples. This chain uses TRBV5-4 with TRBJ2-1, with 11 bases lining up with TRBD2. CDR3 nucleotide sequence: TGTGCCAGCAGCCCCGGGACTAGCGGTTACAATGAGCAGTTCTTC. Its translation: CASSPGTSGYNEQFF.